The clone carrying this TCR beta chain was observed many times. Its antigen is currently unknown. UMIs were added to TCR cDNA along with a universal primer site when it was made by 5'RACE template switching. MiXCR, applied by TCRdb to the 5' RACE reads, yields one record per CDR3 protein. The sample lists 150,000 to 200,000 distinct CDR3 sequences; 6.5% to 8.5% were seen once. The sample originates from a study of T cells after yellow fever vaccination. Overall study context: Preparation used SMART-Seq v4 Ultra Low Input for the low-cell-number fractions. Findings of the study overall: Once the booster was given, most primary-vaccination clones reappeared, at about 95% for CD4 and roughly 86% for CD8. Repertoires obtained by FACS sorting could include abundant clonotypes that entered as contaminants from the bulk population.

CDR3 size: 13 residues. The V end lost 7 bases, the J end lost 3 bases, and 12 bases lay between the germline ends. CDR1 is MDHEN, CDR2 SYDVKM, per germline. This receptor was obtained from a man younger than 30 who received the YFV17D yellow fever vaccine. Sequences were derived from CD4+ T cells sorted from PBMCs, sampled around 5 days after the first yellow fever vaccination. V gene TRBV28 combines with J gene TRBJ2-5; D is possibly TRBD1 or TRBD2 (5 bases each). The CDR3 coding sequence is TGTGCCAGCACCCTTGGGGGAAAAGAGACCCAGTACTTC. The encoded protein is CASTLGGKETQYF.